The T cell receptor (beta chain) described here comes from a study of cytomegalovirus exposure and HLA in healthy donors (dated by TCRdb to 2015 to 2018). Background for the entire study: According to an earlier analysis of 587 of the donors, 200 million or so T cells yielded 95 million to 140 million unique TCR beta sequences and 276 Gb of sequence data. An early release that covered more than 550 HLA-typed donors contained approximately 290 gigabases of sequencing data and tens of millions of unique TCR sequences. Among the roughly 400 genotyped donors, under 90% belonged to the genetic ancestry cluster associated with self-reported Caucasian donors. The study aimed to test whether cataloging public T cell receptors could reveal signatures of past pathogen exposure. Using immunosequencing, the study profiled T cell repertoires from roughly 650 subjects and related those repertoires to cytomegalovirus serostatus. A separate validation cohort of roughly 110 different subjects was used in addition to the approximately 670-subject first cohort. To predict cytomegalovirus infection status, the study brought together high-throughput TCR immunosequencing, statistical association of individual TCRs with disease status, and machine learning. A later analysis re-analyzed previously published TCR beta repertoires from 600 to 850 donors and added high-resolution HLA genotyping to study TCR occurrence patterns. In the later analysis, no new phenotypic data were used to find candidate immune exposures; instead, reliance was placed on TCR beta sequences and their occurrence across donors. To decide whether each TCR beta V gene segment behaved as functional or pseudogenic, an earlier analysis of approximately 590 of the donors relied on high-throughput TCR beta sequencing. Donor age, sex, ethnicity and CMV serostatus were compiled together with the repertoire data. A later genetic analysis took genome-wide SNP genotypes for about 55% of the 666 donors and used that subset as a discovery cohort. Every repertoire in the discovery cohort had been generated on one and the same sequencing platform. Both class I and class II loci were covered by HLA typing, at four-digit resolution. The number of typed donors differed by locus: about 620-640 for A, B, C, DRB1 and DQB1; 500 to 550 for DQA1; approximately 610 for DPA1; and some 450 for DPB1. Four or five DR-DQ haplotypes were treated as single units for association and clustering because of strong linkage in the cohort. Across 300 to 500 genotyped donors of the cohort, an average of about 220,000 unique TCR beta nucleotide sequences per donor were sequenced, and 15% to 20% of those sequences were non-productive.

From its cysteine to its phenylalanine, the CDR3 spans 17 amino acids. Only CDR3 DNA remains: 51 bases, in frame from the first base. Taken from the germline V gene, the CDR1 and CDR2 loops are LGHNA and YSLEER. Trimming takes 3 bases off V and 2 bases off J; junction bases not matched to a gene: 11. Beyond this particular receptor, the publication reports: Across donors, most TCR sequences were observed very rarely, whereas some public TCRs were present in many individuals. Because HLA typing was missing for some donors at each locus, association tests included only the typed subset. When HLA alleles, especially DR and DQ, strongly co-occurred, attributing TCR associations to individual alleles was difficult. A further reported finding was that TCR beta sequences accurately predicted the HLA-A and HLA-B alleles for most subjects in the first cohort. The earlier analysis of approximately 560 of the donors excluded approximately 17 rarely observed V segments, including chromosome 9 orphons, because counts were too low. Linkage disequilibrium might explain the correlated functional status among segregating V segments, but an unknown experimental factor could not be excluded. Only TCR beta chains were sequenced in this cohort, and the absence of alpha or paired-chain data limited detectable features. Some IMGT-functional V segments, including TRBV6-2 and TRBV6-3, could not be told apart with the 87-base-pair reads, so those segments were excluded. CMV serostatus was the only immune exposure information available for the cohort. Sequencing depth was assumed to be roughly uniform across donors in the presence/absence analyses, though that assumption may not hold. It was suggested by the authors that the approach could potentially be generalized to other disease states and immunological phenotypes. V-gene and J-gene trimming of TCR beta chains was associated with a missense DCLRE1C variant in a later genetic analysis, and the association was replicated in an independent cohort. In a later analysis, HLA-associated TCR beta chains showed more clonal expansion and lower generation probabilities than non-associated chains that were equally common. A cluster of highly shared sequence variants was judged likely to be a technical artifact of the sequencing pipeline. A later analysis found that TCR association rates varied across HLA loci, with DRB1 alleles showing the most associated TCRs and HLA-C alleles the fewest. A later analysis found that most CMV-associated TCR beta chains appeared HLA-restricted, with HLA associations seemingly driven largely by CMV exposure. An earlier analysis of 587 of the donors showed that most TCR beta V segments appeared in productive rearrangements either about 87% or about 30% of the time, which broadly matched IMGT annotations. Specific HLA alleles were associated with 15,000 to 20,000 TCR beta sequences at a false discovery rate of 0.05 in a later analysis. According to a later analysis, parvovirus B19, influenza, CMV and Epstein-Barr virus appeared linked to several top co-occurrence clusters. In vitro tests confirmed that three of the cytomegalovirus-associated TCR beta chains recognize cytomegalovirus antigens. In both the original and validation cohorts, the classifier was reported to diagnose cytomegalovirus status with high specificity and sensitivity. A total of fewer than 200 TCR beta chains were listed by the study as associated with cytomegalovirus. A later genetic analysis reported fewer N-insertions in productive TCRs among donors in an Asian-associated ancestry cluster than the roughly 670-donor mean.

To prepare the library, the immunoSEQ multiplex PCR assay was applied. The multiplex PCR relied on a mix of 60 forward primers for TCR Vbeta segments and 13 reverse primers for TCR Jbeta segments. The CDR3 region of rearranged TCR beta genes was amplified from genomic DNA with a multiplex PCR assay. Amplified TCR beta libraries were sequenced as 87-base-pair reads on the Illumina HiSeq System. The original methods were these. In a later analysis, 77 million or so unique TCR beta chains were counted across the roughly 700 repertoires, and around 11 million of these chains were shared by at least two donors. To remove PCR and sequencing errors, raw reads were error-corrected and collapsed into unique sequences using a nearest-neighbor algorithm that merged closely related sequences. V, D and J gene segments were assigned by aligning CDR3 sequences to IMGT reference sequences. For a sequence to be retained, at least a six-nucleotide match to both a V gene segment and a J gene segment was required. A rearrangement was called productive if the CDR3 had no stop codons and remained in frame with V and J, and every other rearrangement was called non-productive. CDR3 was defined according to IMGT convention as the region running from the second conserved V-encoded cysteine to the conserved J-encoded phenylalanine. In an earlier analysis of around 540 of the donors, sequences lacking an unambiguous match to a single V gene segment were excluded. An earlier analysis of several hundred of the donors classified V segments as functional when productive rearrangements were above 56.7% and as segregating when the standard deviation between donors was above 5%. A statistical classification framework was built to diagnose cytomegalovirus status from the catalog of TCR beta chain sequences. In a later analysis, TCR nucleotide sequences were compared against IMGT/GENE-DB human TR gene sequences so that V and J genes could be assigned. Using the TCRdist pipeline, a later analysis assigned CDR3 sequences along with most-parsimonious VDJ recombination scenarios. In a later analysis, each TCR beta chain was defined by its CDR3 amino acid sequence together with its V-gene family, and reads without a unique V-gene family were excluded. As a way to deal with suspected cross-contamination and a sequencing artifact, a later analysis dropped more than 500 nucleotide sequences that were highly shared and had low generation probability. For each public chain, a later analysis derived a clonal expansion index from normalized ranks of inferred template counts within each repertoire. A later analysis computed generation probabilities with a VDJ recombination model fitted to out-of-frame rearrangements, and checked the results against IGoR. In a later analysis, TCR-TCR, TCR-HLA and TCR-CMV co-occurrence was scored with hypergeometric tests, and a repertoire-size bias correction was applied to TCR pairs. A later analysis estimated false discovery rates by permuting HLA or CMV assignments 20 times. In a later analysis, co-occurring TCRs were grouped with DBSCAN, and TCRdist sequence similarity was added when clustering was performed within HLA-allele-positive subsets. Repertoires with fewer than 30,000 or more than 120,000 public chains were left out of co-occurrence clustering, as were about 5 repertoires with anomalous nucleotide sharing. The table comes from immuneACCESS by way of TCRdb, which keeps in-frame sequences with V and J called. Part of the clones is missing from these tables; in studies checked, under half for an unresolved V gene and the rest for unknown reasons. The V and J calls and clone size come from that table; D and trimming were worked out from the DNA. The sample records more than 85,000 clones, 81% of which are singletons. Of the sample, roughly 2.3% falls within the top ten clones.

Regarding this clone: Which antigen it targets is not known. No much larger clone is present one base from it, and per-base qualities are unavailable.

In total, over 600 healthy bone marrow donors made up the cohort. At the time of sampling, all cohort members were nominally healthy, though unrecorded immune exposures were likely present. The donor tested CMV seronegative and was one of the 352 seronegative cohort members. Each donor provided a peripheral blood sample, and peripheral blood mononuclear cells were used for TCR beta sequencing. The Qiagen DNeasy Blood Extraction Kit was used to extract genomic DNA from the blood cell samples. This TCR was recovered from a woman in her 30s in good health and CMV-seronegative. The chain couples TRBV4-3 to TRBJ2-3; 7 of the junction bases match TRBD2. Sequences were obtained from PBMCs. The DNA sequence is given as TGCGCCAGCAGCCAGCGGGGAGGGGTAGAGAACACAGATACGCAGTATTTT. Its coded protein is CASSQRGGVENTDTQYF.